The 11 T cell receptor beta chains reported below all come from one sample, sequenced in a study of shared clonotypes between healthy human individuals. The repertoire was sequenced with immunoSEQ multiplex PCR; TCRdb's copy has only in-frame clones and lacks some. The sample records hundreds of thousands of clones, 96% being singletons. Sequenced: naive CD4+ T cells sorted from blood. Subset described: CD45RA+ positively selected. The receptors originated from a woman aged 30 to 39 in good health.

The rearrangement uses TRBV28 and TRBJ1-1; possibly TRBD1 for D (6 bases). Germline V gives CDR1 MDHEN, CDR2 SYDVKM. The ends were cut back, 6 bases at V and 11 bases at J, with 19 bases in the middle. The CDR3 contains 13 residues. CDR3 region: CASRSLQGLRAFF. DNA for the CDR3: TGTGCCAGCAGATCATTACAGGGATTACGTGCTTTCTTT.

J is TRBJ1-2 and V is TRBV5-6; no clear D gene. Trimming took off 3 bases at V and 0 bases at J, with 0 bases between the two ends. The CDR3 covers 11 residues. Germline V gene lookup returns CDR1 SGHDT and CDR2 YYEEEE. The CDR3 DNA follows: TGTGCCAGCAGCTCTAACTATGGCTACACCTTC. Amino acid sequence: CASSSNYGYTF.

This chain joins TRBV5-1 and TRBJ2-7, with 10 bases that match TRBD2. Trimming cost V 3 bases and J 7 bases; bases outside gene matches: 7. CDR1 is SGHRS, CDR2 YFSETQ, per germline. The CDR3 extends over 14 amino acids. CDR3 sequence (DNA): TGCGCCAGCAGCTCAAGCGGGAGGGCCGGGGAGCAGTACTTC. Translation: CASSSSGRAGEQYF.

The chain uses TRBV2 and TRBJ2-5; weak D call: TRBD1 (6 bases). Germline assignment: CDR1 SNHLY and CDR2 FYNNEI. The CDR3 covers 12 residues. Between the trimmed V and J ends, which lost 8 bases and 2 bases, there was a span of 9 bases. The DNA of the CDR3 is TGTGCCAGCGGACAGTCGCAAGAGACCCAGTACTTC. Protein product: CASGQSQETQYF.

This clone was picked up one time. V and J are TRBV30 and TRBJ1-2, with 7 bases fitting TRBD1. After removal of 4 bases from V and 4 bases from J, the junction contained 6 bases not matched to a gene. Germline CDR1 and CDR2: GTSNPN and SVGIG (reference sequence). The CDR3 is 13 residues long. DNA for the CDR3: TGTGCCTGGAAGGGGGCGCGAGTCTATGGCTACACCTTC. Its translation is CAWKGARVYGYTF.

The count of this clone is one. This chain connects TRBV10-3 to TRBJ2-1; TRBD2 matches at 13 bases. CDR3 length: 14 amino acids. J lost 8 bases, V lost 6 bases, and 4 bases had no gene match. CDR1 is ENHRY and CDR2 is SYGVKD in the germline V gene. CDR3 sequence reads: CAIRGLAGRYEQFF. For the CDR3, the DNA is TGTGCCATCAGGGGACTAGCGGGACGATATGAGCAGTTCTTC.

The rearrangement joins TRBV6-1 to TRBJ1-5; TRBD1 matches 11 bases. The CDR3 is 15 residues long. Trimming removed 8 bases from V and 4 bases from J; junction bases left unmatched: 7. The germline V gene encodes CDR1 MNHNS and CDR2 SASEGT. Here the CDR3 DNA reads TGTGCCAGCGCTACCGGGACAGGGGGAAATCAGCCCCAGCATTTT. Protein product: CASATGTGGNQPQHF.

J is TRBJ2-1 and V is TRBV19, with 9 bases that match TRBD2. V lost 3 bases, J lost 8 bases, and 8 bases stayed unmatched. CDR1 LNHDA and CDR2 SQIVND come from the germline V gene (reference sequence). The CDR3 runs to 15 residues. The CDR3 DNA reads TGTGCCAGTAGTATCTCGGGCGGGAGGGCTGATGAGCAGTTCTTC. The encoded protein is CASSISGGRADEQFF. The whole variable domain, filled in from reference TRBV19 and TRBJ2-1, reads DGGITQSPKYLFRKEGQNVTLSCEQNLNHDAMYWYRQDPGQGLRLIYYSQIVNDFQKGDIAEGYSVSREKKESFPLTVTSAQKNPTAFYLCASSISGGRADEQFFGPGTRLTVL.

The V gene is TRBV5-6, the J gene TRBJ2-5; no clear D gene. V was pared by 1 base and J by 5 bases, with 12 bases between. The length of the CDR3 is 14 residues. Germline lookup yields CDR1 SGHDT and CDR2 YYEEEE. The CDR3 is CASSLMARWETQYF. The CDR3, as DNA: TGTGCCAGCAGCTTGATGGCCCGTTGGGAGACCCAGTACTTC. Supplemented by reference TRBV5-6 and TRBJ2-5, the full variable domain reads DAGVTQSPTHLIKTRGQQVTLRCSPKSGHDTVSWYQQALGQGPQFIFQYYEEEERQRGNFPDRFSGHQFPNYSSELNVNALLLGDSALYLCASSLMARWETQYFGPGTRLLVL.

The V gene is TRBV28, the J gene TRBJ2-1; 9 bases agree with TRBD2. The V segment lost 5 bases and the J segment 7 bases; nucleotides outside the gene matches: 15. The CDR3 loop spans 17 amino acids. Germline lookup yields CDR1 MDHEN and CDR2 SYDVKM. CDR3 in amino acids: CASSPPPGQREANEQFF. The CDR3 coding sequence is TGTGCCAGCAGTCCCCCCCCGGGCCAGCGGGAGGCTAATGAGCAGTTCTTC.

J is TRBJ2-3 and V is TRBV28; 9 bases are a match to TRBD2. This CDR3 region has 15 residues. Per the germline V gene, CDR1 is MDHEN and CDR2 is SYDVKM. J lost 4 bases, V lost 3 bases, and 5 bases had no gene match. The CDR3 DNA reads TGTGCCAGCAGTTTTGCGGGAGGGCCATCAGATACGCAGTATTTT. The encoded protein is CASSFAGGPSDTQYF.